This T cell receptor beta chain derives from a study of PD-L1 blockade in urothelial cancer. The time point here: peripheral blood 6 weeks after treatment start. This table comes from immunoSEQ multiplex PCR, and its TCRdb copy is limited to in-frame clones, with some not included. The sample contains some 120,000 clones, roughly 91% of which appear only once. The CDR3 has 15 residues. Germline CDR1 reads MDHEN; CDR2 reads SYDVKM. Germline trimming cut 7 bases from V and 3 bases from J; bases unmatched to any gene: 9. This chain joins TRBV28 and TRBJ1-5; TRBD1 agrees at 7 bases. This sample comprised PBMCs, obtained around atezolizumab (anti-PD-L1) treatment. This clonotype was sampled from a man in his sixties with urothelial cancer. The CDR3 DNA is TGTGCCAGCACCCTTGGGGACAGACCCAATCAGCCCCAGCATTTT. Its translation: CASTLGDRPNQPQHF. Full variable domain (outside the CDR3, taken from reference TRBV28 and TRBJ1-5): DVKVTQSSRYLVKRTGEKVFLECVQDMDHENMFWYRQDPGLGLRLIYFSYDVKMKEKGDIPEGYSVSREKKERFSLILESASTNQTSMYLCASTLGDRPNQPQHFGDGTRLSIL.